Sequencing of this T cell receptor beta chain was carried out in a study of beta chain features in type 1 diabetes. Findings and limits, study-wide: Shorter TCRB CDR3s, moderately but significantly so, marked every one of the four CD4+ subsets in Type 1 diabetes patients.

Reverse transcribing all isolated RNA meant expressed TCRB transcripts were sequenced. This table comes from immunoSEQ multiplex PCR, and its TCRdb copy is limited to in-frame clones, with some not included. The sample comprises approximately 52,000 clones, 50% to 75% of which are singletons, and around 0.29% rests with the top ten. The sample holds a few counts of this clone. The antigen remains undetermined. This CDR3 has 15 amino acids. Germline lookup yields CDR1 SGHNT and CDR2 YYREEE (reference sequence). Germline trimming cut 4 bases from V and 3 bases from J; bases unmatched to any gene: 4. This TCR was recovered from a woman aged 30 to 39 with type 1 diabetes. This chain connects TRBV5-4 to TRBJ2-7; 13 bases map to TRBD2. Sequencing input: stem cell memory CD4+ T cells from blood. CDR3: CASSRTSGSGYEQYF. CDR3 coding DNA: TGTGCCAGCAGCCGGACTAGCGGGAGTGGCTACGAGCAGTACTTC. The full variable domain, completed using reference TRBV5-4 and TRBJ2-7, is ETGVTQSPTHLIKTRGQQVTLRCSSQSGHNTVSWYQQALGQGPQFIFQYYREEENGRGNFPPRFSGLQFPNYSSELNVNALELDDSALYLCASSRTSGSGYEQYFGPGTRLTVT.